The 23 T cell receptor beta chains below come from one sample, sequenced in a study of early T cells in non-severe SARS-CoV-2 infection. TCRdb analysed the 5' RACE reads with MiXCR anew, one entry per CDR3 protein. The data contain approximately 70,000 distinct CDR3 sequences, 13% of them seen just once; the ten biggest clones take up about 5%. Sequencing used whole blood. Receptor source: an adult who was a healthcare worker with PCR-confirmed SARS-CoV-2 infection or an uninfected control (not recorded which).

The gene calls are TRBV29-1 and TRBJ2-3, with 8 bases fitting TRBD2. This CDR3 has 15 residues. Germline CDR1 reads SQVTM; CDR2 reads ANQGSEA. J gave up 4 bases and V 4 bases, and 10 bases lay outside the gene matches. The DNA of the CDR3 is TGCAGCGTTGTAGGTGCTAGCGGGTCATCAGATACGCAGTATTTT. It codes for CSVVGASGSSDTQYF.

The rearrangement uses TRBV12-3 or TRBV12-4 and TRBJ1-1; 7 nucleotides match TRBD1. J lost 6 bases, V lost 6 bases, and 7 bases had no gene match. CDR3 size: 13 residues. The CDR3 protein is CASSTTGAAEAFF. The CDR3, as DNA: TGTGCCAGCAGCACAACAGGGGCGGCTGAAGCTTTCTTT.

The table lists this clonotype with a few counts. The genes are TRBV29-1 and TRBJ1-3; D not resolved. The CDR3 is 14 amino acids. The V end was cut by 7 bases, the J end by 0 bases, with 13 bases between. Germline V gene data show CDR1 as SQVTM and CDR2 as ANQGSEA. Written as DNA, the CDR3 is TGCAGCGCCAGGAAGGACGGCTCTGGAAACACCATATATTTT. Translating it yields CSARKDGSGNTIYF. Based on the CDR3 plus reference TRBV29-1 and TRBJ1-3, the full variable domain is SAVISQKPSRDICQRGTSLTIQCQVDSQVTMMFWYRQQPGQSLTLIATANQGSEATYESGFVIDKFPISRPNLTFSTLTVSNMSPEDSSIYLCSARKDGSGNTIYFGEGSWLTVV.

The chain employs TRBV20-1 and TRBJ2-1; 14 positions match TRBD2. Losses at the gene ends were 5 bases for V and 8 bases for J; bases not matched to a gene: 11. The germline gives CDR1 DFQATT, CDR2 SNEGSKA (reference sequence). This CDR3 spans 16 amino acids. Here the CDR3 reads CSAAAGLAGVHDEQFF. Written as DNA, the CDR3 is TGCAGTGCTGCCGCGGGACTAGCGGGAGTTCACGATGAGCAGTTCTTC.

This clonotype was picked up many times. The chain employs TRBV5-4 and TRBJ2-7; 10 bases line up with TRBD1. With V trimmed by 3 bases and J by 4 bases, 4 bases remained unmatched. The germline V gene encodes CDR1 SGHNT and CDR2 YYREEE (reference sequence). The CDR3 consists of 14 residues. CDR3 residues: CASSWGQGRYEQYF. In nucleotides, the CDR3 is TGTGCCAGCAGCTGGGGACAGGGGCGTTACGAGCAGTACTTC.

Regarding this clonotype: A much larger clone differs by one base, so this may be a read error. CDR3 amino acids: CASSPSGGNNEQFF. In DNA, the CDR3 is TGTGCCAGCAGCCCTAGCGGGGGAAACAATGAGCAGTTCTTC. This chain uses TRBV7-3 with TRBJ2-1, with 10 bases matching TRBD2. The junction had 3 bases not matched to a gene; V was cut back by 5 bases and J by 5 bases. The CDR3 loop spans 14 amino acids. The germline CDR1 and CDR2 sequences are SGHTA and FQGTGA.

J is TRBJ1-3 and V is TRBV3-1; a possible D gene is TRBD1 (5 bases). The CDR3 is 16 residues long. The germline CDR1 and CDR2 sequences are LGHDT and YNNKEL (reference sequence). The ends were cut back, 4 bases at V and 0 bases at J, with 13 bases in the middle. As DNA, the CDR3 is TGTGCCAGCAGCCCAATAAGACAGCACTCTGGAAACACCATATATTTT. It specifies CASSPIRQHSGNTIYF.

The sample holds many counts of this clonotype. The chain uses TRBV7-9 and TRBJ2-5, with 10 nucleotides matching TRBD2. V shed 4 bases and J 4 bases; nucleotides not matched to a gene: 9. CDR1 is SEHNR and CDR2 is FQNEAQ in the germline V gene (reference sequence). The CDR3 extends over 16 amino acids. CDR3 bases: TGTGCCAGCAGCTCCGGGAGCGGGAGGGCCGGAGAGACCCAGTACTTC. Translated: CASSSGSGRAGETQYF.

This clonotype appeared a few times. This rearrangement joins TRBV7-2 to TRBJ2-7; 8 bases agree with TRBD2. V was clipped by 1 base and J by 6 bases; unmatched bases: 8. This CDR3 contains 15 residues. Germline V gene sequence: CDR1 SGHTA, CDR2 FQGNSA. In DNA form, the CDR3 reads TGTGCCAGCAGCTTAGACAGCGGGAGCCGGCCCGAGCAGTACTTC. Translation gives CASSLDSGSRPEQYF.

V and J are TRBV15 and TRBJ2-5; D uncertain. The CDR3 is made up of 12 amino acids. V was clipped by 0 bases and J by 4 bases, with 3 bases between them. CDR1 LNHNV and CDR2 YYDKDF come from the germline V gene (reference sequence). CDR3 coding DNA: TGTGCCACCAGCAGAGATGGAGAGACCCAGTACTTC. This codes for CATSRDGETQYF.

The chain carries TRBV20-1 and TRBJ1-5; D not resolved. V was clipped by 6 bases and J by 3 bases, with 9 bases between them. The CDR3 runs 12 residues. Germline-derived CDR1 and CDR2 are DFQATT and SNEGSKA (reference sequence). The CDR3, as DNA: TGCAGTGCCTCAGTGGTCAATCAGCCCCAGCATTTT. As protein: CSASVVNQPQHF.

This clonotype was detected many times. CDR3 sequence reads: CASIQSGTGANVLTF. The CDR3 DNA follows: TGTGCCAGCATTCAGTCAGGGACTGGGGCCAACGTCCTGACTTTC. This chain links TRBV6-2 or TRBV6-3 with TRBJ2-6; weak D call: TRBD1 (5 bases). The germline V gene encodes CDR1 MNHEY and CDR2 SVGEGT. Trimming cost V 7 bases and J 2 bases, with 12 bases left between them. The CDR3 has 15 amino acids.

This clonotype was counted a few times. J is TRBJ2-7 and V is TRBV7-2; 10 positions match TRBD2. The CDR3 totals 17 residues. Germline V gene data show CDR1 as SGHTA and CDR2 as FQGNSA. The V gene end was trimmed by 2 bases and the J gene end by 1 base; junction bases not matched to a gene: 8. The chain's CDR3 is CASSLSASGRLSYEQYF. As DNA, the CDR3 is TGTGCCAGCAGCTTATCGGCTAGCGGGAGACTTTCCTACGAGCAGTACTTC. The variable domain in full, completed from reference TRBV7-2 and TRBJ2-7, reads GAGVSQSPSNKVTEKGKDVELRCDPISGHTALYWYRQSLGQGLEFLIYFQGNSAPDKSGLPSDRFSAERTGGSVSTLTIQRTQQEDSAVYLCASSLSASGRLSYEQYFGPGTRLTVT.

Here the CDR3 DNA reads TGTGCCAGCTCACTAGACACTGAAGCTTTCTTT. Translation: CASSLDTEAFF. The genes are TRBV18 and TRBJ1-1; D gene unclear. The CDR3 is 11 amino acids. Germline loops: CDR1 KGHSH, CDR2 LQKENI. Trimming cost V 4 bases and J 3 bases, with 3 bases left between them.

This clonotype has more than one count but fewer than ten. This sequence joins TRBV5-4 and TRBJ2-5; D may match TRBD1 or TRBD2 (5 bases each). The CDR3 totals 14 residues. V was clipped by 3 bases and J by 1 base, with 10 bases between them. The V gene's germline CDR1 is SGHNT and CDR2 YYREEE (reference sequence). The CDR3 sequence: CASSSRGTQETQYF. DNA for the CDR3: TGTGCCAGCAGCTCCCGGGGCACCCAAGAGACCCAGTACTTC.

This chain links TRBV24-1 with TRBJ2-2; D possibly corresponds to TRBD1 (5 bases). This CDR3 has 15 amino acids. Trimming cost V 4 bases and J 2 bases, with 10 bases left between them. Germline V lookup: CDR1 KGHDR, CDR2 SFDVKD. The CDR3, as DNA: TGTGCCACCAGTGACGTCAGGGTAAACACCGGGGAGCTGTTTTTT. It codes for CATSDVRVNTGELFF.

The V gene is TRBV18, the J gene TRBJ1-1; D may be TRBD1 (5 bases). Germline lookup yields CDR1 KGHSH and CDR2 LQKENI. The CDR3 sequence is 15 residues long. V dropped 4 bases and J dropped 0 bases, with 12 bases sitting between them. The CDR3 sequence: CASSQGRDVNTEAFF. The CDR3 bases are TGTGCCAGCTCACAGGGGAGGGACGTGAACACTGAAGCTTTCTTT. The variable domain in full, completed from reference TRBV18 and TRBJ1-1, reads NAGVMQNPRHLVRRRGQEARLRCSPMKGHSHVYWYRQLPEEGLKFMVYLQKENIIDESGMPKERFSAEFPKEGPSILRIQQVVRGDSAAYFCASSQGRDVNTEAFFGQGTRLTVV.

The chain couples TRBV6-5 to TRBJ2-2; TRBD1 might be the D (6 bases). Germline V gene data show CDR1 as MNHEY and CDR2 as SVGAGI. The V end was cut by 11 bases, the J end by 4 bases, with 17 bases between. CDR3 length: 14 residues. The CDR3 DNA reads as TGTGCCGCGTCACAGGGCCTGTTCACCGGGGAGCTGTTTTTT. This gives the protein CAASQGLFTGELFF.

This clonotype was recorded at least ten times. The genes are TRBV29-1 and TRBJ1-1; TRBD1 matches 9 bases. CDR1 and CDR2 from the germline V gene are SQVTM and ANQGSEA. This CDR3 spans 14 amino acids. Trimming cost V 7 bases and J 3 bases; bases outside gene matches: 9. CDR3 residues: CSGAGTGLDTEAFF. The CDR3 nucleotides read TGCAGCGGGGCCGGGACAGGGTTGGACACTGAAGCTTTCTTT. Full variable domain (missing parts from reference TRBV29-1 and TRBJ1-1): SAVISQKPSRDICQRGTSLTIQCQVDSQVTMMFWYRQQPGQSLTLIATANQGSEATYESGFVIDKFPISRPNLTFSTLTVSNMSPEDSSIYLCSGAGTGLDTEAFFGQGTRLTVV.

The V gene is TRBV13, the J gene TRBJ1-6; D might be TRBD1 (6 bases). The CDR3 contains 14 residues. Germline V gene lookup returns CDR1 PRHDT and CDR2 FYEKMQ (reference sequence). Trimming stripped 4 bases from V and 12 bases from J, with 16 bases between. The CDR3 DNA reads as TGTGCCAGCAGCTCGGGACAAGGGTCTCTACCCCTCCACTTT. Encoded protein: CASSSGQGSLPLHF.

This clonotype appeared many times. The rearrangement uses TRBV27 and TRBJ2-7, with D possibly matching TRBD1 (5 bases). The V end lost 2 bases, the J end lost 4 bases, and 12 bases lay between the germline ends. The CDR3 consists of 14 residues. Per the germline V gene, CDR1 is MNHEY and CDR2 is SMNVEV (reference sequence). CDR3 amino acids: CASSLRPGSYEQYF. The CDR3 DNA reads TGTGCCAGCAGTTTAAGGCCAGGGTCGTACGAGCAGTACTTC.

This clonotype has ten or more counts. The CDR3 coding sequence is TGTGCCAGCACTCGTCGCGGGAGGACATCAGATACGCAGTATTTT. It encodes CASTRRGRTSDTQYF. The gene calls are TRBV7-2 and TRBJ2-3; TRBD2 matches at 8 bases. The ends lost 7 bases at V and 4 bases at J; junction bases unmatched: 10. Germline-derived CDR1 and CDR2 are SGHTA and FQGNSA. The CDR3 is made up of 15 amino acids.

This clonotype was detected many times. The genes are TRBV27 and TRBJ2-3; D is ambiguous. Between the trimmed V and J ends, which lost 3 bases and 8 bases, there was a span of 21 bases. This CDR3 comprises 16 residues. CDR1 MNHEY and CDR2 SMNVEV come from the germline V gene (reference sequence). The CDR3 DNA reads TGTGCCAGCAGTTTCCCCGTCGGCCGAGGTTTCGGTACGCAGTATTTT. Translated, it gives CASSFPVGRGFGTQYF.